Sequencing of this TCR beta chain was carried out in a study of technical replicates of blood from a handful of donors. Germline V gene lookup returns CDR1 SQVTM and CDR2 ANQGSEA. Trimming cost V 5 bases and J 4 bases; bases outside gene matches: 15. CDR3 length: 17 amino acids. Sequencing used immunoSEQ multiplex PCR; TCRdb keeps in-frame clones, though not all of them. This table holds about 83,000 clones, around 94% found once. J is TRBJ2-5 and V is TRBV29-1; 11 bases are shared with TRBD1. This clonotype was obtained from a human donor in good health. Sequenced input: T cells isolated from PBMCs. The CDR3 bases are TGCAGCGTTTTGTTCGGGACAGGGGGTTGGTTCGGAGAGACCCAGTACTTC. Amino acid sequence: CSVLFGTGGWFGETQYF.